The source of this TCR beta chain is a study of blood T cell repertoires in COVID-19. In the study overall: Samples of COVID-19 (acute and convalescent) were obtained from the United States, Italy and Spain. Sources were T cells, B-cell-depleted T cells, or PBMCs; the material itself was cDNA or gDNA.

This clone came up a few times. How the authors handled the data: Nucleated cell counts were estimated from reference gene primer amplification. Sequenced by immunoSEQ multiplex PCR; TCRdb stores in-frame clones only, minus some. V and J calls plus clone size are reproduced from that table; the DNA served to infer D and trimming. The sample has hundreds of thousands of clones; 70% to 90% are singletons. Sequencing was performed on peripheral blood. This clonotype was sampled from a woman in her thirties with active or convalescent COVID-19.

The CDR3 is CASSLARHGEGGETEAFF. CDR3 DNA sequence: TGTGCCAGCAGCTTAGCGCGTCATGGGGAAGGGGGAGAAACTGAAGCTTTCTTT. This rearrangement joins TRBV7-6 to TRBJ1-1; D might be TRBD1 (6 bases). CDR3 size: 18 residues. V shed 0 bases and J shed 5 bases, with 22 bases lying between them. Per the germline V gene, CDR1 is SGHVS and CDR2 is FNYEAQ.